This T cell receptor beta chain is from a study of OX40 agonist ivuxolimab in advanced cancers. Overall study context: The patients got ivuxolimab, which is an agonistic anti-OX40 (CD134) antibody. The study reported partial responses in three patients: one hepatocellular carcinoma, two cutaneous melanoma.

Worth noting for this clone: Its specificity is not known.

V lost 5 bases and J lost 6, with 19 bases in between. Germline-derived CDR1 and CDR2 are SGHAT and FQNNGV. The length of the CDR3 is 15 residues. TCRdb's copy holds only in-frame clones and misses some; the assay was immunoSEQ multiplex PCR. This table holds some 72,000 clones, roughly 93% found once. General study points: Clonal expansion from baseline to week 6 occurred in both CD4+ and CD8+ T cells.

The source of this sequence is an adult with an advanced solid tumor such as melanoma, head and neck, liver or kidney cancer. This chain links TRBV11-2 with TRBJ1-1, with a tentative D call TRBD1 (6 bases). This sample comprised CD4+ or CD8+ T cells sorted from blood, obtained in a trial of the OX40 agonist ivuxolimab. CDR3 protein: CASSTQQGVGAEAFF. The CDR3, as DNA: TGTGCCAGCAGCACCCAACAGGGTGTCGGGGCTGAAGCTTTCTTT.